This T cell receptor beta chain was identified during a study of cytomegalovirus exposure and HLA in healthy donors. This clone showed up just a few times. The PCR used 60 Vbeta and 13 Jbeta primers. Assay used: immunoSEQ multiplex PCR; TCRdb lists only in-frame clones, some missing. The sample yields 150,000 to 180,000 clones, roughly 82% seen once. From germline, CDR1 is MNHNY and CDR2 SVGAGI (reference sequence). The CDR3 consists of 15 residues. Trimming removed 5 bases from V and 5 bases from J; junction bases left unmatched: 7. This chain connects TRBV6-6 to TRBJ1-1, with TRBD1 matching over 11 bases. Sequences were obtained from PBMCs. The sequence was obtained from a woman aged 50 to 60 in good health and CMV-seropositive. DNA for the CDR3: TGTGCCAGCAGTAGGACAGGGGGCATCGGAACTGAAGCTTTCTTT. Protein product: CASSRTGGIGTEAFF.